The table lists the clone carrying this TCR beta chain with many counts. The entry originates in a study of T-cell reconstitution after alpha-beta-depleted transplantation in children. Germline values: CDR1 SGHRS, CDR2 YFSETQ. The ends lost 7 bases at V and 5 bases at J; junction bases unmatched: 12. The CDR3 is 15 amino acids. Unique molecular identifiers tagged the TCRbeta library. TCRdb analysed the PCR reads with MiXCR anew, one entry per CDR3 protein. The table has approximately 220,000 distinct CDR3 sequences, approximately 15% seen once. The chain carries TRBV5-1 and TRBJ2-1; 7 nucleotides agree with TRBD1. The specimen comprised PBMCs, mostly from graft donor cells, sampled 360 days after TCRalphabeta/CD19-depleted stem cell transplant. The sequence derives from a male patient between 2 and 15 years old who had a stem cell transplant for acute lymphoblastic leukemia, so the T cells may come from the graft donor. CDR3 sequence (DNA): TGCGCCAGCCGAGAGCCCGGGACAGCAAACAATGAGCAGTTCTTC. Amino acid sequence: CASREPGTANNEQFF.